This is a list of T cell receptor beta chains from one sample in a study of blood T cell repertoires in COVID-19. Some clones are missing from TCRdb's copy, which holds only in-frame ones; the method was immunoSEQ multiplex PCR. The sample records roughly 340,000 clones, around 87% being singletons. Sequencing was done on a sample of PBMCs or T cells enriched from blood (not recorded which). The receptors here all came from a man aged 18 to 29 who had recovered from COVID-19. CDR3s include the opening cysteine and the closing phenylalanine or tryptophan. A D gene is named only where the DNA matches it firmly. Clone size is not always given. Where it is, it says once, few, many or a class for expanded clones.

TRBJ2-7,TRBV11-2,-,once,CASSLGGLYEQYF,TGTGCCAGCAGCTTAGGAGGTCTCTACGAGCAGTACTTC
TRBJ1-2,TRBV6-1,TRBD1,-,CASSEAGTGGQYGYTF,TGTGCCAGCAGTGAAGCCGGGACAGGTGGGCAGTATGGCTACACCTTC
TRBJ1-6,TRBV7-3,-,-,CASSLAGDSSPLHF,TGTGCCAGCAGCTTAGCCGGGGACTCTTCACCCCTCCACTTT
TRBJ2-4,TRBV7-9,-,-,CASMPEGEGIQYF,TGTGCCAGCATGCCCGAGGGGGAGGGCATTCAGTACTTC
TRBJ2-5,TRBV19,-,-,CASSSQGLGTQYF,TGTGCCAGTAGTAGTCAGGGGTTGGGGACCCAGTACTTC
TRBJ1-5,TRBV7-3,TRBD1,-,CASRHRGNNQPQHF,TGTGCCAGCAGACACAGGGGGAACAATCAGCCCCAGCATTTT
TRBJ1-2,TRBV4-3,TRBD1,-,CASSQDGTGSYGYTF,TGCGCCAGCAGCCAAGATGGGACAGGGAGCTATGGCTACACCTTC
TRBJ2-1,TRBV18,TRBD1,-,CASSPDRGRIEQFF,TGTGCCAGCTCACCGGACAGGGGGCGGATTGAGCAGTTCTTC
TRBJ2-7,TRBV6-7,-,-,CASSYPPRGGRANEQYF,TGTGCCAGCAGTTACCCCCCCAGGGGCGGGAGAGCCAACGAGCAGTACTTC
TRBJ2-6,TRBV19,-,-,CASSNTGSGANVLTF,TGTGCCAGTAGTAACACGGGGTCTGGGGCCAACGTCCTGACTTTC
TRBJ2-4,TRBV2,TRBD2,-,CASTGGGGAGGAKNIQYF,TGTGCCAGCACCGGCGGCGGGGGGGCTGGAGGGGCCAAAAACATTCAGTACTTC
TRBJ2-1,TRBV3-1/TRBV3-2,TRBD2,once,CASTLGWLAGGRNEQFF,TGTGCCAGCACCCTCGGGTGGCTAGCGGGAGGCCGGAATGAGCAGTTCTTC
TRBJ1-1,TRBV5-1,TRBD1,-,CASSLHIPGQTMNTEAFF,TGCGCCAGCAGCCTACATATCCCGGGACAGACTATGAACACTGAAGCTTTCTTT
TRBJ2-1,TRBV24-1,-,-,CATSDLQPGLHNEQFF,TGTGCCACCAGTGATCTACAACCGGGACTTCACAATGAGCAGTTCTTC
TRBJ2-7,TRBV20-1,-,-,CSASRTDFYEQYF,TGCAGTGCTAGTAGGACAGATTTCTACGAGCAGTACTTC
TRBJ2-1,TRBV9,TRBD1,once,CASSGGQGTYNEQFF,TGTGCCAGCAGCGGAGGACAGGGGACCTACAATGAGCAGTTCTTC
TRBJ2-1,TRBV28,TRBD2,-,CASSPSGLAGHNEQFF,TGTGCCAGCAGCCCCTCGGGACTAGCGGGCCATAATGAGCAGTTCTTC
TRBJ1-5,TRBV6-1,TRBD1,-,CASSEWQGDQPQHF,TGTGCCAGCAGTGAATGGCAGGGGGATCAGCCCCAGCATTTT
TRBJ1-3,TRBV5-1,-,few,CASSPGGQNTIYF,TGCGCCAGCAGCCCCGGCGGGCAGAACACCATATATTTT
TRBJ1-6,TRBV3-1/TRBV3-2,-,-,CASSQDLKSSYNSPLHF,TGTGCCAGCAGCCAAGATCTGAAGAGCTCCTATAATTCACCCCTCCACTTT
TRBJ2-2,TRBV7-9,TRBD1,-,CASSLGDRVTGELFF,TGTGCCAGCAGCTTAGGGGACAGAGTCACCGGGGAGCTGTTTTTT
TRBJ1-6,TRBV6-5,-,-,CASSQLEGRSPLHF,TGTGCCAGCAGCCAGTTGGAGGGACGGTCACCCCTCCACTTT